This T cell receptor beta chain was recorded in a study of blood T cells in healthy people across ages. Through a sample-barcoded 5' primer and a J-beta primer mix, a second PCR was run for 7 to 11 cycles. TCRdb re-called the 5' RACE reads through MiXCR, storing one row per CDR3 protein. The repertoire holds around 870,000 distinct CDR3 sequences, 29% seen once, with roughly 17% in the top ten. Study-level points and caveats: Higher diversity and more naive CD4+ cells were features of long-lived donors, compared to aged donors.

Points on this clonotype: What it binds is not known. Sequence at one end of the junction differs from germline and may be a read error.

CDR1 is LGHDT, CDR2 YNNKEL, per germline (reference sequence). This CDR3 is 15 amino acids long. This sequence originates from a woman at least 80 years old in good health. Specimen: blood. The chain employs TRBV3-1 and TRBJ1-6; D is unresolved. DNA of the CDR3: TGTGCCAGCAGCCAAGTTTGGTCGGGAGATTCACCCTTCCACTTT. It yields the protein CASSQVWSGDSPFHF.